The present TCR beta chain was sequenced within a study of cytomegalovirus exposure and HLA in healthy donors. General study results and limits: Cytomegalovirus association was listed for about 150 TCR beta chains. Some V segments could not be told apart, so they were left out, TRBV6-2 and TRBV6-3 among them. Three CMV-associated chains proved CMV antigen-specific in vitro. Per published reports, the classifier diagnosed cytomegalovirus status with high specificity and sensitivity.

The PCR was carried out with 60 Vbeta primers and 13 Jbeta primers. Using immunoSEQ multiplex PCR, the repertoire was profiled, and TCRdb retains in-frame clones only, with some absent. The table lists 100,000 to 150,000 clones, 65% to 75% of them singletons. V was pared by 5 bases and J by 0 bases, with 7 bases of the junction left unmatched. Per germline, CDR1 SGHTA and CDR2 FQGNSA. The CDR3 is 16 residues long. This clone was counted once. Antigen unknown. This rearrangement joins TRBV7-2 to TRBJ1-5; 7 nucleotides line up with TRBD1. Sequencing was done on a sample of PBMCs. The receptor comes from a woman in her forties or fifties in good health and CMV-seropositive. CDR3 DNA sequence: TGTGCCAGCAGCCCCCGGACAGGTAATAGCAATCAGCCCCAGCATTTT. Translated, it gives CASSPRTGNSNQPQHF.